This T cell receptor (beta chain) is drawn from a study of T cells in Graves' hyperthyroidism and ophthalmopathy. General observations from the study: Blood shared most expanded thyroid clonotypes above 0.001.

The CDR3 covers 13 residues. The V gene's germline CDR1 is MNHNS and CDR2 SASEGT. V was pared by 6 bases and J by 6 bases, with 7 bases of the junction left unmatched. This clonotype has at least ten counts. Its target is not known. The hyperthyroidism was newly diagnosed and had lasted under 2 months; the patients were aged 18 to 65. Patients showing uncontrolled infection, other autoimmune disease, pregnancy or lactation were ineligible. Authors of the study amplified TCR beta CDR3 regions from RNA transcripts. Primed by the HTBI set, a first-round RT-PCR was run on the TCR CDR3. Using its own MiXCR run on the multiplex PCR reads, TCRdb lists one record per CDR3 protein. This sample carries nearly 600,000 distinct CDR3 sequences, roughly 13% of them seen once, and the ten largest clones take more than 4.5%.

The sample taken for sequencing was blood. The receptor's source is a woman between 25 and 40 years old with Graves' hyperthyroidism that later progressed to Graves' ophthalmopathy. The chain joins TRBV6-1 to TRBJ2-7, with 8 bases aligning to TRBD2. CDR3 coding DNA: TGTGCCAGCAGCTTGACCGGGACTAGCGAGCAGTACTTC. This gives the protein CASSLTGTSEQYF.